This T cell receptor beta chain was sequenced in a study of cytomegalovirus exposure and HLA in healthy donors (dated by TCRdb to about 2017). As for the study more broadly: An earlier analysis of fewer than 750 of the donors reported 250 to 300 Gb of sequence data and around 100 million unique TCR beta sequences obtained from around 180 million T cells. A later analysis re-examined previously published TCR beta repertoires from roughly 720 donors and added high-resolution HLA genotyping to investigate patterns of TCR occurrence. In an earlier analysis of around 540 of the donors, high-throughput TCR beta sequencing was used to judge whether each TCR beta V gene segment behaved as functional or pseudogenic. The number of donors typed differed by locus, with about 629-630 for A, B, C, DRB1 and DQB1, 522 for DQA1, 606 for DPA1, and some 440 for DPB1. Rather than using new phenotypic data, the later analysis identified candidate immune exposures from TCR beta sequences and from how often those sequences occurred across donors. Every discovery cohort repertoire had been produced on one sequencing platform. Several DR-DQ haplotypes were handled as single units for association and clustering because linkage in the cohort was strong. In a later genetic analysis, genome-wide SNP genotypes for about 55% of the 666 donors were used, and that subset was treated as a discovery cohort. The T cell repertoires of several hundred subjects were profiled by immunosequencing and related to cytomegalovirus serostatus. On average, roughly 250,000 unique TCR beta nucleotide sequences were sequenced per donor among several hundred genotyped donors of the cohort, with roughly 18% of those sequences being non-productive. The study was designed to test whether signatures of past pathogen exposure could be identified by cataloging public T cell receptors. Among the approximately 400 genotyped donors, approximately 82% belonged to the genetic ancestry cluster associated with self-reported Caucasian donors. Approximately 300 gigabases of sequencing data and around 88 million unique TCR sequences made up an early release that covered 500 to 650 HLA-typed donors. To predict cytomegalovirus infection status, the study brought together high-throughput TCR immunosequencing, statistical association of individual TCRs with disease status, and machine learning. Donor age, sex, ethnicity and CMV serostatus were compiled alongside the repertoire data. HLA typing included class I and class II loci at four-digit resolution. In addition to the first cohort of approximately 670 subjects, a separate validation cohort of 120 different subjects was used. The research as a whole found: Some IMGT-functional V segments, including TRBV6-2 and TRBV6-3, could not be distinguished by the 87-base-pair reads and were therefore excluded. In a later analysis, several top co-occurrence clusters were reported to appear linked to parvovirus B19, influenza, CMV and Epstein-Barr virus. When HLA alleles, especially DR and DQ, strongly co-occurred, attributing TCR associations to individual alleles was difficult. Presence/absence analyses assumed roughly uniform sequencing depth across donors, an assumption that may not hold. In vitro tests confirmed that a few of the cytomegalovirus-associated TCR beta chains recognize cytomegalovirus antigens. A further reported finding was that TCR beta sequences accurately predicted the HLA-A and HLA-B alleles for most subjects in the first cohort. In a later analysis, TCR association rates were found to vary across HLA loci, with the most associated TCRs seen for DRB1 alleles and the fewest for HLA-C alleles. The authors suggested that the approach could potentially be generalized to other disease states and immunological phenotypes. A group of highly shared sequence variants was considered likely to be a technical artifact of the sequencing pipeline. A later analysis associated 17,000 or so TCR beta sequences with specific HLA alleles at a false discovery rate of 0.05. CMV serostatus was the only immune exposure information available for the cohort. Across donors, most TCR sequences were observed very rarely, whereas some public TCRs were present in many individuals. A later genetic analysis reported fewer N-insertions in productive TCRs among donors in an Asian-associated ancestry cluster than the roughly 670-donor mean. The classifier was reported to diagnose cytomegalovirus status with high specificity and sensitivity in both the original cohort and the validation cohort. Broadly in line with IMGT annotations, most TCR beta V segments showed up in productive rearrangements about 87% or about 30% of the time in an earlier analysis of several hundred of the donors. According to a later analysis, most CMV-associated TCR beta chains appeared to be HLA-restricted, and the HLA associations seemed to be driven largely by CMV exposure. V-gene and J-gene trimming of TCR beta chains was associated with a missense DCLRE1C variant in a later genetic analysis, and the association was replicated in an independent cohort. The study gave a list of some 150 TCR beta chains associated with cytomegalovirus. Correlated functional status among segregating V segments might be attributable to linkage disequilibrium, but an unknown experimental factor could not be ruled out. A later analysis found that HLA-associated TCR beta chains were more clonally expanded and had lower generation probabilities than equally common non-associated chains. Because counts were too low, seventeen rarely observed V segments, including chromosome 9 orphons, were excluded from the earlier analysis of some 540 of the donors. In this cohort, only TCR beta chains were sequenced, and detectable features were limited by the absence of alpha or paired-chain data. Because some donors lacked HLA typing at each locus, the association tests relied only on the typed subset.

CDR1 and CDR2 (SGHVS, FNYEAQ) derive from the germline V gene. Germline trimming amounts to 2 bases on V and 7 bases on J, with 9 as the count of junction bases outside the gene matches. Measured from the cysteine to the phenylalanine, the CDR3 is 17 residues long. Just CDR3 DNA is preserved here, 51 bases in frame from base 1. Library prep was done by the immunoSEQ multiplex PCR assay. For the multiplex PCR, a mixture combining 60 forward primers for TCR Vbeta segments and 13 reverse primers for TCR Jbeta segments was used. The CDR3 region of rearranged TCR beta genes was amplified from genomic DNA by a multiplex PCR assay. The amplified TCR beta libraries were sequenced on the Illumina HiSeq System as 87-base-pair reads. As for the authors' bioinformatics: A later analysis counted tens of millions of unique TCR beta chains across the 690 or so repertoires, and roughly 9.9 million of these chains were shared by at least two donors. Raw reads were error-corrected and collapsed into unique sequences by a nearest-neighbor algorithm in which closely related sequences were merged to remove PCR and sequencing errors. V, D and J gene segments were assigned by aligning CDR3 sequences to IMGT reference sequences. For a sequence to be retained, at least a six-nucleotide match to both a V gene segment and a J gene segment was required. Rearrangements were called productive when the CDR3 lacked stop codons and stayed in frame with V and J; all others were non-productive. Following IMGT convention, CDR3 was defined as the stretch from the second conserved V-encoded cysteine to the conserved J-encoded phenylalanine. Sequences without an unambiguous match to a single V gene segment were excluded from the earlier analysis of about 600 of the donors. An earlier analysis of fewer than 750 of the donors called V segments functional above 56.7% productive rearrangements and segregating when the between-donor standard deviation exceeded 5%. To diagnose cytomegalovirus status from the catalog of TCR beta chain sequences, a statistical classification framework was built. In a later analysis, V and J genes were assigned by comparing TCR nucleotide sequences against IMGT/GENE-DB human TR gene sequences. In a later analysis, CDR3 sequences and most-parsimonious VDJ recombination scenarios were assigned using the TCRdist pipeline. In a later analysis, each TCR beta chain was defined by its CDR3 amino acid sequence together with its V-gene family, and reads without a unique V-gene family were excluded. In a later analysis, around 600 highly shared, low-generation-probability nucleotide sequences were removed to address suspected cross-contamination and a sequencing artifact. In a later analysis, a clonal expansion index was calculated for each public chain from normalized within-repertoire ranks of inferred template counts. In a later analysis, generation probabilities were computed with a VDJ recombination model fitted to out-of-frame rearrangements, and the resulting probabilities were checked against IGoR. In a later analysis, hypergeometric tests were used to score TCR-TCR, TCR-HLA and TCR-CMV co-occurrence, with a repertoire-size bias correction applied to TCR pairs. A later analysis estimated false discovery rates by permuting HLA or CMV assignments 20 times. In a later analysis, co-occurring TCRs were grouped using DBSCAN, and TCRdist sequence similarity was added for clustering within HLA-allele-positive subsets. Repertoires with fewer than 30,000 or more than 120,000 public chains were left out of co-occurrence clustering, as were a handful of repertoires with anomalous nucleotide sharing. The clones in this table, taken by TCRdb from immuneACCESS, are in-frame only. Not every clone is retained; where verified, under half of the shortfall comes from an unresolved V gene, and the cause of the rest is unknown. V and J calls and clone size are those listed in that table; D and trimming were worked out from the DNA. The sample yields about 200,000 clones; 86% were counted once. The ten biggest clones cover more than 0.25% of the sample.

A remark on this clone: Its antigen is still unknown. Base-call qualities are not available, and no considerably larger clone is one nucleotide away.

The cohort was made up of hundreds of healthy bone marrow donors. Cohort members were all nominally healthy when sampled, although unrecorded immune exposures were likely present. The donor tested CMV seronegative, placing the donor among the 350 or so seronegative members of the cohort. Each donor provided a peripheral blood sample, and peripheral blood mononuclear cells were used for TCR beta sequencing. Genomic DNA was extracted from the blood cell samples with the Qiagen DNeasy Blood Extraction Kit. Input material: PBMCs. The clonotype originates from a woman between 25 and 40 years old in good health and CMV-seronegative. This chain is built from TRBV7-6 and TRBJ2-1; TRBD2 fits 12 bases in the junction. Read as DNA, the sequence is TGTGCCAGCAGCTTAATGACTAGCGGGAGTTTTGATAATGAGCAGTTCTTC. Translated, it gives CASSLMTSGSFDNEQFF.